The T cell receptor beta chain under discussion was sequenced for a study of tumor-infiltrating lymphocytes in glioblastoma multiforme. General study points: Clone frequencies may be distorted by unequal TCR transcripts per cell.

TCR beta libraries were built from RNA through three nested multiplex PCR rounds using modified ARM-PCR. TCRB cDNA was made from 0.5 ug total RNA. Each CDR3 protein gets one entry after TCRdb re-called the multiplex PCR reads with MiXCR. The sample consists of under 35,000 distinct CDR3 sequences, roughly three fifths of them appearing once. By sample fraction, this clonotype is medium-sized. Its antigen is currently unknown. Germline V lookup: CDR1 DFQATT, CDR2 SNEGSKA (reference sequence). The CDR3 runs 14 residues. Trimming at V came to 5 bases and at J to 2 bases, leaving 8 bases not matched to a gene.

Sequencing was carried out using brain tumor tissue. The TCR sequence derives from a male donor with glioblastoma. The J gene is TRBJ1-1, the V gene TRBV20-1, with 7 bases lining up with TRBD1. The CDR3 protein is CSAGADRLNTEAFF. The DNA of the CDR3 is TGCAGTGCTGGAGCGGACAGGCTCAACACTGAAGCTTTCTTT.